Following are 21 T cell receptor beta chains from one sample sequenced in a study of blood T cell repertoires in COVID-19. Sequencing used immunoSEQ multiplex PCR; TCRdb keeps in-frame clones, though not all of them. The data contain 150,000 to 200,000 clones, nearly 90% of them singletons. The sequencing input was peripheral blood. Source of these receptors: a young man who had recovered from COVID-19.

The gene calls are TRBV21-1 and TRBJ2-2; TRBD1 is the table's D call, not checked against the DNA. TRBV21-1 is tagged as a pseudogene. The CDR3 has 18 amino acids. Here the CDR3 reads CASSTRGQGKIRAGELFF. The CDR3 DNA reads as TGTGCCAGCAGCACCCGGGGACAGGGAAAGATTCGCGCCGGGGAGCTGTTTTTT.

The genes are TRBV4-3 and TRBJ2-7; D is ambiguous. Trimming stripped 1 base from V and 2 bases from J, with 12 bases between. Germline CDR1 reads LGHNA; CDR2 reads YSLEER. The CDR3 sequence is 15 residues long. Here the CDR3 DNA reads TGCGCCAGCAGCCAAGGTCCAACGGTTCCCTACGAGCAGTACTTC. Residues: CASSQGPTVPYEQYF.

CDR3 region: CASSWGTGGNEKLFF. Here the CDR3 DNA reads TGTGCCAGCAGCTGGGGGACAGGGGGGAATGAAAAACTGTTTTTT. J is TRBJ1-4 and V is TRBV5-4; 11 bases align to TRBD1. V shed 3 bases and J 5 bases; nucleotides not matched to a gene: 3. Germline-derived CDR1 and CDR2 are SGHNT and YYREEE (reference sequence). CDR3 size: 15 residues.

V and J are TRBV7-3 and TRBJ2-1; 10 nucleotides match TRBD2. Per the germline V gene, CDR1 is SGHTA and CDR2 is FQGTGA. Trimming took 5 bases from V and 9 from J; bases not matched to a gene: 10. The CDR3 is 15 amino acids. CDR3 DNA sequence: TGTGCCAGCAGCCCGACAGCGGGAGGGTACGGTGAGCAGTTCTTC. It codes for CASSPTAGGYGEQFF.

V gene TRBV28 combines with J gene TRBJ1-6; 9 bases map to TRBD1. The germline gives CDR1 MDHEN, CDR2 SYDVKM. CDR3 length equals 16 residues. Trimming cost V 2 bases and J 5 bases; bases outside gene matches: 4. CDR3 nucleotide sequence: TGTGCCAGCAGTTTAGGCGGGACAGGGAATAATTCACCCCTCCACTTT. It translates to CASSLGGTGNNSPLHF.

CDR3 nucleotides: TGTGCCAGCAGCTACAGGGACAGAATCACCGGGGAGCTGTTTTTT. It encodes CASSYRDRITGELFF. The chain carries TRBV7-9 and TRBJ2-2; 7 bases match TRBD1. With V trimmed by 4 bases and J by 4 bases, 6 bases remained unmatched. This CDR3 has 15 residues. Looked up from germline, CDR1 is SEHNR and CDR2 is FQNEAQ (reference sequence).

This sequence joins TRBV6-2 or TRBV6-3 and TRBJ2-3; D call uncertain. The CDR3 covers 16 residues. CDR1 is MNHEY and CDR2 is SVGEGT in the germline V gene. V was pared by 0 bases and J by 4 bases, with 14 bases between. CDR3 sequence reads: CASSYSRKTPPDTQYF. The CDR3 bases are TGTGCCAGCAGTTACTCGAGGAAGACCCCACCAGATACGCAGTATTTT.

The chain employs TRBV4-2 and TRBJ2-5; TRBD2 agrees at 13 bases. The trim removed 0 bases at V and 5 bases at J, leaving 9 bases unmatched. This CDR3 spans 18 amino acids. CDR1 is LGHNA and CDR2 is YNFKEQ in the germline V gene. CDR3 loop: CASSQDAQPTSGRETQYF. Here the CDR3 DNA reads TGTGCCAGCAGCCAAGATGCCCAGCCGACTAGCGGGAGGGAGACCCAGTACTTC.

CDR3 amino acids: CASSIGDRGLTEAFF. The DNA of the CDR3 is TGTGCCAGTAGTATAGGGGACAGGGGGTTGACTGAAGCTTTCTTT. The V gene is TRBV19, the J gene TRBJ1-1, with TRBD1 matching 11 bases. The germline V gene encodes CDR1 LNHDA and CDR2 SQIVND (reference sequence). The V segment lost 1 base and the J segment 5 bases; nucleotides outside the gene matches: 3. This CDR3 is 15 amino acids long.

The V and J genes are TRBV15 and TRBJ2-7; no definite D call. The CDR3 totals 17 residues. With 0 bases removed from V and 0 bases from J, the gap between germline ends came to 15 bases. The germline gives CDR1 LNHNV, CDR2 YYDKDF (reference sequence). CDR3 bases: TGTGCCACCAGCAGAGATCGGTTTGCCGCGCCCTCCTACGAGCAGTACTTC. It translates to CATSRDRFAAPSYEQYF.

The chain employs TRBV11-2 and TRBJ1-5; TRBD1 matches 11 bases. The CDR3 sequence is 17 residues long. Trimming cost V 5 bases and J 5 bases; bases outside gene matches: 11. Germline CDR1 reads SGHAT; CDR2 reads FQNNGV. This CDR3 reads CASSPDLRDRGYQPQHF. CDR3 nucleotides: TGTGCCAGCAGCCCGGACCTACGGGACAGGGGGTATCAGCCCCAGCATTTT.

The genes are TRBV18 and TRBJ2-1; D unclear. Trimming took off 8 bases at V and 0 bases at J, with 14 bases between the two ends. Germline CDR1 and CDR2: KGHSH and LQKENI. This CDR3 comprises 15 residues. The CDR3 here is CASLPLISSYNEQFF. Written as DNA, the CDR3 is TGTGCCAGCCTACCTCTGATATCCTCCTACAATGAGCAGTTCTTC.

The CDR3 loop is CASSPQGNQPQHF. The CDR3 region has the DNA TGTGCCAGCTCCCCTCAGGGCAATCAGCCCCAGCATTTT. The chain carries TRBV18 and TRBJ1-5; D gene ambiguous. Germline V gene data show CDR1 as KGHSH and CDR2 as LQKENI. V lost 6 bases and J 2 bases, leaving 8 bases between the germline ends. CDR3 size: 13 residues.

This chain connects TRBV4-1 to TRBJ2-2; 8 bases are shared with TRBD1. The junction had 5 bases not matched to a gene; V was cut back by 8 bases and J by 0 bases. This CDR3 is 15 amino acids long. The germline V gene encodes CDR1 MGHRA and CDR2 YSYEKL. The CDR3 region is CASCRGPANTGELFF. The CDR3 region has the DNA TGCGCCAGCTGCAGGGGGCCTGCGAACACCGGGGAGCTGTTTTTT.

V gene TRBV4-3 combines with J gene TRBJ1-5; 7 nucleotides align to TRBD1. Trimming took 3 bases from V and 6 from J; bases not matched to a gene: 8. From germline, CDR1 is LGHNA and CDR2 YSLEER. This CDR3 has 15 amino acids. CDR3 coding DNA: TGCGCCAGCAGCCAGGTTACAGGGGCGGCTCAGCCCCAGCATTTT. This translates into CASSQVTGAAQPQHF.

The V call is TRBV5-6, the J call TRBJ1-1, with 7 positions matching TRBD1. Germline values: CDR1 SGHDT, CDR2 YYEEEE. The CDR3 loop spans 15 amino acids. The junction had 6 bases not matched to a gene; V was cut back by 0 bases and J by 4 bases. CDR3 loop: CASSLVKGAGTEAFF. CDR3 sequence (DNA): TGTGCCAGCAGCTTGGTTAAGGGGGCAGGCACTGAAGCTTTCTTT.

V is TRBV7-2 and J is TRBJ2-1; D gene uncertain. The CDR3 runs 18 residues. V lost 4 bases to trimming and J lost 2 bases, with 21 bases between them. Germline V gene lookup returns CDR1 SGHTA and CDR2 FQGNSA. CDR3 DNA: TGTGCCAGCAGCTCACCCAAGTTCGACTCATACACCTACAATGAGCAGTTCTTC. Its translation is CASSSPKFDSYTYNEQFF.

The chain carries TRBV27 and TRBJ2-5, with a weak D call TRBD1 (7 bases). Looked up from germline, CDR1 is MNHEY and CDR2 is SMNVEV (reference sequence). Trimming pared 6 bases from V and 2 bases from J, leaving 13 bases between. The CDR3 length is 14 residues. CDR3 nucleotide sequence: TGTGCCAGCAGCGGCGGGACAGCACAAGAGACCCAGTACTTC. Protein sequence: CASSGGTAQETQYF.

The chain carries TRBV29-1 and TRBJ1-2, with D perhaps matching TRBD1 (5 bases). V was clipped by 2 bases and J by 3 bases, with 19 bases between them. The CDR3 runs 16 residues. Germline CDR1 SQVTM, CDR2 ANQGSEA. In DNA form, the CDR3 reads TGCAGCGTTGAATCCTCCGGCTTTGGGGCCTACTATGGCTACACCTTC. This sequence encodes CSVESSGFGAYYGYTF.

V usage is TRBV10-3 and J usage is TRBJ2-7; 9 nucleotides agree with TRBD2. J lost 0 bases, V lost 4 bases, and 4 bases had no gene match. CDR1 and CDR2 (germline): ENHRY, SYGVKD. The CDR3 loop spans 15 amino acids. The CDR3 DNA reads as TGTGCCATCAGTGCAGGTAGCGGGAGCTCCTACGAGCAGTACTTC. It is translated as CAISAGSGSSYEQYF.

CDR3 nucleotide sequence: TGTGCCAGCAGGCCGCCAGGGGGCCTGAAGCCCCAGCATTTT. Protein: CASRPPGGLKPQHF. The rearrangement joins TRBV28 to TRBJ1-5, with 8 bases matching TRBD1. V lost 6 bases, J lost 8 bases, and 9 bases stayed unmatched. Per the germline V gene, CDR1 is MDHEN and CDR2 is SYDVKM. The CDR3 runs 14 residues. The full variable domain, with the rest looked up from reference TRBV28 and TRBJ1-5, is DVKVTQSSRYLVKRTGEKVFLECVQDMDHENMFWYRQDPGLGLRLIYFSYDVKMKEKGDIPEGYSVSREKKERFSLILESASTNQTSMYLCASRPPGGLKPQHFGDGTRLSIL.